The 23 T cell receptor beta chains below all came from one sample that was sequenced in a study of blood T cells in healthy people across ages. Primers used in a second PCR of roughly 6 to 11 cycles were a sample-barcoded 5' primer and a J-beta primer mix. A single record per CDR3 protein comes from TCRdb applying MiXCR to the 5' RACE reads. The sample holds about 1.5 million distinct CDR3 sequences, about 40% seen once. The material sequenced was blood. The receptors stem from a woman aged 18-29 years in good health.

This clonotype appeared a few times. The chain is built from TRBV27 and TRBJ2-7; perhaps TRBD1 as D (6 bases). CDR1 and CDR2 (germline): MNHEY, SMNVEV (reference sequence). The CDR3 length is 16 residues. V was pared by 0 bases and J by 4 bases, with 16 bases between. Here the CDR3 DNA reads TGTGCCAGCAGTTTATCGGTAGGGCAGGGGATGTACGAGCAGTACTTC. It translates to CASSLSVGQGMYEQYF.

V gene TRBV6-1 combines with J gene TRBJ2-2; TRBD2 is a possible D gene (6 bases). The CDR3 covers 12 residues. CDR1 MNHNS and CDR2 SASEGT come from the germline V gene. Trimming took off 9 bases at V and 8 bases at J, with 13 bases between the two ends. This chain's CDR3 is CASVEGPGELFF. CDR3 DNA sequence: TGTGCCAGTGTGGAGGGCCCGGGGGAGCTGTTTTTT.

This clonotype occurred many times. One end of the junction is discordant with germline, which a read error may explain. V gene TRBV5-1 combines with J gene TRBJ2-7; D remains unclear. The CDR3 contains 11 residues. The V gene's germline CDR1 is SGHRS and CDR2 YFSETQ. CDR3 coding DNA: TGTGCCAGCAGCTTAGAAGGGGAGCAGTACTTC. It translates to CASSLEGEQYF.

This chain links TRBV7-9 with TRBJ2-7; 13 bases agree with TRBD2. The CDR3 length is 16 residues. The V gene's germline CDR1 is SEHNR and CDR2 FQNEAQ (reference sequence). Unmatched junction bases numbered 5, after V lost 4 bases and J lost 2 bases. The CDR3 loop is CASSSPLAGGPYEQYF. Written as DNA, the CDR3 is TGTGCCAGCAGCTCACCACTAGCGGGGGGGCCCTACGAGCAGTACTTC. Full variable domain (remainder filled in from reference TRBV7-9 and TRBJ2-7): DTGVSQNPRHKITKRGQNVTFRCDPISEHNRLYWYRQTLGQGPEFLTYFQNEAQLEKSRLLSDRFSAERPKGSFSTLEIQRTEQGDSAMYLCASSSPLAGGPYEQYFGPGTRLTVT.

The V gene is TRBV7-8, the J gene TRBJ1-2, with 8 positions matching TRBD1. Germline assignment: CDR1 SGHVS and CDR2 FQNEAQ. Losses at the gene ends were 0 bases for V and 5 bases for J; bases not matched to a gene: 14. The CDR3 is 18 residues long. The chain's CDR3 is CASSLALQGARSAYGYTF. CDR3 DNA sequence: TGTGCCAGCAGCTTAGCGCTCCAGGGGGCGAGATCCGCTTATGGCTACACCTTC.

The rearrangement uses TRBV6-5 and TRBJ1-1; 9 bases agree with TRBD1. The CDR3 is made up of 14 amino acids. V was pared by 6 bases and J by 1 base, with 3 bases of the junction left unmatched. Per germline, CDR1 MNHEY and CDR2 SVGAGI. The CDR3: CASRGQGSNTEAFF. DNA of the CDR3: TGTGCCAGCAGAGGACAGGGGTCGAACACTGAAGCTTTCTTT.

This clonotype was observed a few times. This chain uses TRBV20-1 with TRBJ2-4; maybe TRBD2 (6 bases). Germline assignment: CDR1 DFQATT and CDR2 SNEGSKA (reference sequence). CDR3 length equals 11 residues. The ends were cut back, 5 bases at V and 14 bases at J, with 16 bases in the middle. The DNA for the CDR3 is TGCAGTGCTGGCTCACCGGGAGCTAAGTACTTC. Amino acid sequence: CSAGSPGAKYF.

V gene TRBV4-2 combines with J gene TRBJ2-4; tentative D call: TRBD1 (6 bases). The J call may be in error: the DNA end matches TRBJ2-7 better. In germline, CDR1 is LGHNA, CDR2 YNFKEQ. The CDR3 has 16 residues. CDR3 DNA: TGTGCCAGCAGCCAAGAAGTCGGGGCAGGGGCCTACGAGCAGTACTTC. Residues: CASSQEVGAGAYEQYF.

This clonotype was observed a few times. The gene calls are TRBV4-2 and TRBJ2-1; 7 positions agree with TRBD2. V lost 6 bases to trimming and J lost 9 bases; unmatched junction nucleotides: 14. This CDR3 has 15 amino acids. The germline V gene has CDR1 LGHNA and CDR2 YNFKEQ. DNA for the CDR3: TGTGCCAGCAGACCTGAGAGGCGGGAGACGGGTGAGCAGTTCTTC. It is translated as CASRPERRETGEQFF.

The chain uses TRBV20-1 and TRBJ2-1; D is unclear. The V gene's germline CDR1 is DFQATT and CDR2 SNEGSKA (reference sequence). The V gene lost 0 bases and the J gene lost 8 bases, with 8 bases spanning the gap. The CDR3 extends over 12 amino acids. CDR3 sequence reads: CSARDPPHEQFF. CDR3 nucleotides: TGCAGTGCTAGAGATCCGCCCCATGAGCAGTTCTTC.

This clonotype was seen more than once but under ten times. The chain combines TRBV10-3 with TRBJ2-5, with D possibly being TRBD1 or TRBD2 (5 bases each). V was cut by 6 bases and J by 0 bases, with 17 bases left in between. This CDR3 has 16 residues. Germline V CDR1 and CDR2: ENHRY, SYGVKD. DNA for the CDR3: TGTGCCATCAGGGACTCGGGGCCCGCAAACCAAGAGACCCAGTACTTC. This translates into CAIRDSGPANQETQYF.

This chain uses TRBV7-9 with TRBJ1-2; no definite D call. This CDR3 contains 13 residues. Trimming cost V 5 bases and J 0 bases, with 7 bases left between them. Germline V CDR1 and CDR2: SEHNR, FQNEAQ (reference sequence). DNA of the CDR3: TGTGCCAGCAGCCCACTGGCTAACTATGGCTACACCTTC. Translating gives CASSPLANYGYTF.

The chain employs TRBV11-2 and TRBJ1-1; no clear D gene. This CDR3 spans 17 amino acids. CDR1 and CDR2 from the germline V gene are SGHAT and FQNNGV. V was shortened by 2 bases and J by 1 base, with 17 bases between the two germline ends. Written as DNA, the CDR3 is TGTGCCAGCAGCTTATTAGTTATCGGCGGTTCGAACACTGAAGCTTTCTTT. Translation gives CASSLLVIGGSNTEAFF. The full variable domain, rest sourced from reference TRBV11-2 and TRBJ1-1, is EAGVAQSPRYKIIEKRQSVAFWCNPISGHATLYWYQQILGQGPKLLIQFQNNGVVDDSQLPKDRFSAERLKGVDSTLKIQPAKLEDSAVYLCASSLLVIGGSNTEAFFGQGTRLTVV.

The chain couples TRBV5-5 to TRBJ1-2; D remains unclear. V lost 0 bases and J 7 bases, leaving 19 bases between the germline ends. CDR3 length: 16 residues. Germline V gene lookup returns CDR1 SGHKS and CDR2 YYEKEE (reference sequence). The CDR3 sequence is CASSLGFEPGPGGYTF. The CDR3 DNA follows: TGTGCCAGCAGCTTGGGATTTGAACCAGGTCCAGGTGGCTACACCTTC. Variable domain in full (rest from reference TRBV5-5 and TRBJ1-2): DAGVTQSPTHLIKTRGQQVTLRCSPISGHKSVSWYQQVLGQGPQFIFQYYEKEERGRGNFPDRFSARQFPNYSSELNVNALLLGDSALYLCASSLGFEPGPGGYTFGSGTRLTVV.

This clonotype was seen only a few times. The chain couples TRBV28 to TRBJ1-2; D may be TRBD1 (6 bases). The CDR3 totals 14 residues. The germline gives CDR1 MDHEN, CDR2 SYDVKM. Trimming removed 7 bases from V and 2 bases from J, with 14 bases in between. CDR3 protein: CASNSGAQNYGYTF. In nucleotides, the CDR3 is TGTGCCAGCAACTCAGGGGCCCAAAACTATGGCTACACCTTC.

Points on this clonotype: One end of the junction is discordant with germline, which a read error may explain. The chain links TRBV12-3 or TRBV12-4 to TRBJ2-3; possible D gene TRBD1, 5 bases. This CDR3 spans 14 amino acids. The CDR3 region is CTSRLSGITDTQYF. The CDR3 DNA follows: TGTACCAGCAGACTTTCAGGGATTACAGATACGCAGTATTTT.

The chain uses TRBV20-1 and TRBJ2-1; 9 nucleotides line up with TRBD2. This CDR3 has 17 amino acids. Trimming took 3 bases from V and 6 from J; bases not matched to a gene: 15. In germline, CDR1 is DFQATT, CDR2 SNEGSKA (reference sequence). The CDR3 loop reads CSASLGRAGGRLNEQFF. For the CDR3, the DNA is TGCAGTGCTAGCTTGGGACGAGCGGGGGGTAGGCTCAATGAGCAGTTCTTC.

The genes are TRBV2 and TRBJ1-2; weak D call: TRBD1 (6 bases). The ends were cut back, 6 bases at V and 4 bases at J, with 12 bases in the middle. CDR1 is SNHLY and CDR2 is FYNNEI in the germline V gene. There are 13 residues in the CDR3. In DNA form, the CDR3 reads TGTGCCAGCAGGACACAGGGCTTCTATGGCTACACCTTC. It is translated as CASRTQGFYGYTF.

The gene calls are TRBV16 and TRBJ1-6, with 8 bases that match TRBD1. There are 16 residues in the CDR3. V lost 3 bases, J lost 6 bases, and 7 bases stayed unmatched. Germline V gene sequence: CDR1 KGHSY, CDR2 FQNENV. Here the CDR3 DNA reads TGTGCCAGCAGCCATACCTCAGGGGGCAGTAATTCACCCCTCCACTTT. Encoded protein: CASSHTSGGSNSPLHF.

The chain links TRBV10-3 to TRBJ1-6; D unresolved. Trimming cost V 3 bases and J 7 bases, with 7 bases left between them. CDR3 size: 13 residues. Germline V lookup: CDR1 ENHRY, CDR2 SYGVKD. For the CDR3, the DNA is TGTGCCATCAGTGACAGGCCCAATTCACCCCTCCACTTT. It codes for CAISDRPNSPLHF.

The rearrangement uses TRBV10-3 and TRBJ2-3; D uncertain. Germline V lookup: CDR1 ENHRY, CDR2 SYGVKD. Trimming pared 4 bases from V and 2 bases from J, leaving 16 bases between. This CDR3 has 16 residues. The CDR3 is CAISGRAVLNTDTQYF. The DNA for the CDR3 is TGTGCCATCAGTGGTCGGGCGGTCTTGAACACAGATACGCAGTATTTT.

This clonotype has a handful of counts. The chain's CDR3 is CASRAPGRSSYNEQFF. The CDR3 nucleotides read TGTGCCAGCAGGGCACCGGGACGTAGCTCCTACAATGAGCAGTTCTTC. This chain uses TRBV6-6 with TRBJ2-1, with D perhaps matching TRBD1 or TRBD2 (5 bases each). CDR3 size: 16 residues. V gave up 6 bases and J gave up 0 bases, with 15 bases separating them. From germline, CDR1 is MNHNY and CDR2 SVGAGI (reference sequence).

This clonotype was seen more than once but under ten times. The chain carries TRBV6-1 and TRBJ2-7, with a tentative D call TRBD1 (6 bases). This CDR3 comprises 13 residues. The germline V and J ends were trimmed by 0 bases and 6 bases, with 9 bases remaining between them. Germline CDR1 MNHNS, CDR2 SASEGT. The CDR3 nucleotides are TGTGCCAGCAGTGAAGCTTCACAGGGCGAGCAGTACTTC. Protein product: CASSEASQGEQYF.